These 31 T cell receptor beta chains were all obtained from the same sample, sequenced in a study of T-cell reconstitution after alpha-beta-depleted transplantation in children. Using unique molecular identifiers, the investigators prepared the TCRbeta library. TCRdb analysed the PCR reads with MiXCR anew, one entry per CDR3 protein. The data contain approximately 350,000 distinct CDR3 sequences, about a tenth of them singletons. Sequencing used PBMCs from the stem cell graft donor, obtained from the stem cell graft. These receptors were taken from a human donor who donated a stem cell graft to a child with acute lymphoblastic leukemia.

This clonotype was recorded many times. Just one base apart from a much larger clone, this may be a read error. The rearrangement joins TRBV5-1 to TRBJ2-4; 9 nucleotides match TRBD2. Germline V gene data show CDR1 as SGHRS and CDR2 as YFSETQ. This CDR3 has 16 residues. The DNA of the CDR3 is TGCGCCAGCAGCTTGGGCGGGAGGGCCCTCGGAAACAGTCAGTACTTC. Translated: CASSLGGRALGNSQYF.

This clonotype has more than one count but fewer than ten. This CDR3 reads CASSLATGWHTDTQYF. CDR3 in DNA: TGTGCCAGCAGCTTAGCCACAGGGTGGCACACAGATACGCAGTATTTT. The chain couples TRBV7-9 to TRBJ2-3, with D possibly matching TRBD1 (6 bases). Germline V gives CDR1 SEHNR, CDR2 FQNEAQ (reference sequence). This CDR3 comprises 16 residues. V lost 0 bases, J lost 2 bases, and 12 bases lay in between.

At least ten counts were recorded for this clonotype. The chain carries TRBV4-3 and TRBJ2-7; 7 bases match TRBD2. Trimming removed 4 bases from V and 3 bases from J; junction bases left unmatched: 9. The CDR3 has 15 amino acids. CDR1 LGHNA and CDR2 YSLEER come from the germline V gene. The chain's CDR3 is CASSPSWGGDYEQYF. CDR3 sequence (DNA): TGCGCCAGCAGCCCCAGTTGGGGGGGAGACTACGAGCAGTACTTC.

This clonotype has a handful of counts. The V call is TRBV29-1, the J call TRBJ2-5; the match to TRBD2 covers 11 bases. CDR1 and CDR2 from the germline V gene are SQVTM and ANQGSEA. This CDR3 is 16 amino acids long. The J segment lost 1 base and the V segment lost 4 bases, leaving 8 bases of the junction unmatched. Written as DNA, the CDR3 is TGCAGCGTTGTTGGTAGCGGGAGGGCCATCCAAGAGACCCAGTACTTC. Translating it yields CSVVGSGRAIQETQYF.

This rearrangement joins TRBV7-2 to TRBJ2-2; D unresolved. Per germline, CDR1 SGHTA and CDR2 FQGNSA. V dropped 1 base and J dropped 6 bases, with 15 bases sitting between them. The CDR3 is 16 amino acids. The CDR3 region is CASSLGWSLTAGELFF. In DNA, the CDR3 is TGTGCCAGCAGCTTAGGATGGTCGTTAACGGCCGGGGAGCTGTTTTTT. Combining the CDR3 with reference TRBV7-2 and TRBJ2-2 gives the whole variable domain GAGVSQSPSNKVTEKGKDVELRCDPISGHTALYWYRQSLGQGLEFLIYFQGNSAPDKSGLPSDRFSAERTGGSVSTLTIQRTQQEDSAVYLCASSLGWSLTAGELFFGEGSRLTVL.

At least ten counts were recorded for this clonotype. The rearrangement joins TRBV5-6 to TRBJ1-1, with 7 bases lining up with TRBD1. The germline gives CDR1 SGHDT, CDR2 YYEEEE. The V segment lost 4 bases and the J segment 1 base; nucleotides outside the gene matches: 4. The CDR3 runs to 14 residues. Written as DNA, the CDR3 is TGTGCCAGCAGCCCCGGGACAGAGAACACTGAAGCTTTCTTT. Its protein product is CASSPGTENTEAFF.

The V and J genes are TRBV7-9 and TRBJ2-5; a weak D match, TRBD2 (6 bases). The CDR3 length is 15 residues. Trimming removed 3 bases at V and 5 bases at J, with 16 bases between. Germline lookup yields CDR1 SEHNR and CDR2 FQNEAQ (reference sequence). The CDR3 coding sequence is TGTGCCAGCAGCTTTGATGGGGTGGAGGGGGAGACCCAGTACTTC. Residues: CASSFDGVEGETQYF.

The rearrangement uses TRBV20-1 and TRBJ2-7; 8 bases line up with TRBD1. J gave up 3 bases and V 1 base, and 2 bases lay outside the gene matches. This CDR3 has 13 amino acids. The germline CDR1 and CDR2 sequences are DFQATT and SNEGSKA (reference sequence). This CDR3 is CSARADRDYEQYF. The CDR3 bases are TGCAGTGCTAGAGCGGACAGGGACTACGAGCAGTACTTC.

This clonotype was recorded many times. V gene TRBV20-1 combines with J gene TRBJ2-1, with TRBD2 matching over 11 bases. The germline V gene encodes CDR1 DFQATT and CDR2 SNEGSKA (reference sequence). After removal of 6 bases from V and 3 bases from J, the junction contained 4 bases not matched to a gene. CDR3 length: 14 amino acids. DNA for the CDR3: TGCAGTGCCAAAACTAGCGGGAGCTACAATGAGCAGTTCTTC. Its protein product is CSAKTSGSYNEQFF.

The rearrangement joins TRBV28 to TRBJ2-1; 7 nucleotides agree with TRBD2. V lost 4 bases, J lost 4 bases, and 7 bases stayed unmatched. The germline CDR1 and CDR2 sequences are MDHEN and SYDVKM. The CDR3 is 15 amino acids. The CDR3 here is CASSSRGDRYNEQFF. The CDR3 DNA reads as TGTGCCAGCAGTTCCCGGGGGGACCGATACAATGAGCAGTTCTTC.

The CDR3 sequence: CASSHHSGQQSAEAFF. The CDR3 coding sequence is TGTGCCAGCAGCCACCACTCGGGACAGCAGAGCGCTGAAGCTTTCTTT. V and J are TRBV3-1 and TRBJ1-1; 7 nucleotides match TRBD1. Germline V gives CDR1 LGHDT, CDR2 YNNKEL (reference sequence). CDR3 length equals 16 residues. The V gene end was trimmed by 3 bases and the J gene end by 6 bases; junction bases not matched to a gene: 13.

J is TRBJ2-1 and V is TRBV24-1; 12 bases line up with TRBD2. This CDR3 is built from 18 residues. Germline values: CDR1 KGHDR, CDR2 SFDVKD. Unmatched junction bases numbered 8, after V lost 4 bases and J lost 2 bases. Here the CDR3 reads CATSDTQPSGRAYNEQFF. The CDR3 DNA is TGTGCCACCAGTGACACACAACCTAGCGGGAGGGCCTACAATGAGCAGTTCTTC.

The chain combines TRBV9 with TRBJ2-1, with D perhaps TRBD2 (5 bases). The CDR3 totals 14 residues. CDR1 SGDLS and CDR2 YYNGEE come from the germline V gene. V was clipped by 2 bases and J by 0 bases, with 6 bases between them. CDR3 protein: CASSVGSSYNEQFF. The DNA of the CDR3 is TGTGCCAGCAGCGTGGGGAGCTCCTACAATGAGCAGTTCTTC.

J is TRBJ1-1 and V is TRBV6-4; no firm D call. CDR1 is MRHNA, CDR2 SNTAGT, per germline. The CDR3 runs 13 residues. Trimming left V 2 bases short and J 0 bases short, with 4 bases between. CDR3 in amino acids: CASSDALNTEAFF. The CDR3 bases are TGTGCCAGCAGTGACGCACTGAACACTGAAGCTTTCTTT.

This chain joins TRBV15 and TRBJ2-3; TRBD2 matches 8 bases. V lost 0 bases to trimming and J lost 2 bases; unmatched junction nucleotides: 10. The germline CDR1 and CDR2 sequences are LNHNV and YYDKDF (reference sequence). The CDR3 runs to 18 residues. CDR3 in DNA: TGTGCCACCAGCAGAGATTATTGGCGGGAGGACCTCACAGATACGCAGTATTTT. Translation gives CATSRDYWREDLTDTQYF.

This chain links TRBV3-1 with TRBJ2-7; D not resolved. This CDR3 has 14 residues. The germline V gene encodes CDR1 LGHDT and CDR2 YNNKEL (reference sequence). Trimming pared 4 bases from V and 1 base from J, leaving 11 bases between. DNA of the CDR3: TGTGCCAGCAGCCTACATCAGGTTTCCTACGAGCAGTACTTC. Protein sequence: CASSLHQVSYEQYF.

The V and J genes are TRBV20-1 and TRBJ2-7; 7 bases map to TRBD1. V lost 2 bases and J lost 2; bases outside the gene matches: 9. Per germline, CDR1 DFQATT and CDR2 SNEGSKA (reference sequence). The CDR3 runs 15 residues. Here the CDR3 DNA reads TGCAGTGCTAGAAACCCCGGACAGGTAACCTACGAGCAGTACTTC. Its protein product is CSARNPGQVTYEQYF.

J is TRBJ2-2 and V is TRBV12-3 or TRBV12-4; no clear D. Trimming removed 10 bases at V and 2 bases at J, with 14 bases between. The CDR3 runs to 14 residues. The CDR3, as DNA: TGTGCCACCCAGCCGAGCCTTAACACCGGGGAGCTGTTTTTT. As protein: CATQPSLNTGELFF.

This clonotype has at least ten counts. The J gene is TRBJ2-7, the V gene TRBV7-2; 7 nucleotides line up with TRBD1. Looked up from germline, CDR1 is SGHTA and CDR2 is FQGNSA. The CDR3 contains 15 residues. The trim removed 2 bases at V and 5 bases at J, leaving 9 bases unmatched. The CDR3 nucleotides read TGTGCCAGCAGCTTAACCCGGGACAGAGCCCACGAGCAGTACTTC. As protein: CASSLTRDRAHEQYF.

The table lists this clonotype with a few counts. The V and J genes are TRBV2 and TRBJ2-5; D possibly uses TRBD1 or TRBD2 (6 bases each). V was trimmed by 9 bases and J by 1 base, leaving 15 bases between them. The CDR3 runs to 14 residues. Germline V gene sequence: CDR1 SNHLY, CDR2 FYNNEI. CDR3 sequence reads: CASCGTPTQETQYF. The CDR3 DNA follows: TGTGCCAGTTGCGGGACACCTACCCAAGAGACCCAGTACTTC.

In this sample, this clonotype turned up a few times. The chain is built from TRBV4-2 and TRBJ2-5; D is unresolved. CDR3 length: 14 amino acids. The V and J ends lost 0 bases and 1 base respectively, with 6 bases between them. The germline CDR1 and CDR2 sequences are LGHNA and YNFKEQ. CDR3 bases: TGTGCCAGCAGCCAAGACCCCGCCCAAGAGACCCAGTACTTC. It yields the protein CASSQDPAQETQYF.

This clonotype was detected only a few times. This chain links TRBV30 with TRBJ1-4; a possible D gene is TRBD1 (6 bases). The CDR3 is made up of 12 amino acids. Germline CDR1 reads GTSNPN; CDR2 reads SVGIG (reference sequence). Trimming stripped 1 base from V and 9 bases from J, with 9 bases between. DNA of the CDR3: TGTGCCTGGAGTGCGGGACATCAAAAACTGTTTTTT. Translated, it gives CAWSAGHQKLFF.

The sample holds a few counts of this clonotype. Here the CDR3 DNA reads TGTGCCAGCAGCCAAGTCACGAGTAGCGCCCAAGAGACCCAGTACTTC. It yields the protein CASSQVTSSAQETQYF. The rearrangement links TRBV5-6 to TRBJ2-5; a weak D match, TRBD2 (5 bases). Germline CDR1 reads SGHDT; CDR2 reads YYEEEE. This CDR3 is 16 amino acids long. Between the trimmed V and J ends, which lost 4 bases and 1 base, there was a span of 17 bases.

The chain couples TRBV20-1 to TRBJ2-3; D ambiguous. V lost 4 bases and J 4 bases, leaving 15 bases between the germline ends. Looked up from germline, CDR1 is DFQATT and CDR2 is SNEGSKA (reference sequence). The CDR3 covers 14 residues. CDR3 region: CSATLGGVADTQYF. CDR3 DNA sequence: TGCAGTGCTACCCTAGGTGGAGTAGCAGATACGCAGTATTTT.

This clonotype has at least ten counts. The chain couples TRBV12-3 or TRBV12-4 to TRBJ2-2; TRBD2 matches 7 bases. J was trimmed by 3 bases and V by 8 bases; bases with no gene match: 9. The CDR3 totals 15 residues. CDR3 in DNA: TGTGCCAGCTACCGCGGACTAGTGGACACCGGGGAGCTGTTTTTT. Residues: CASYRGLVDTGELFF.

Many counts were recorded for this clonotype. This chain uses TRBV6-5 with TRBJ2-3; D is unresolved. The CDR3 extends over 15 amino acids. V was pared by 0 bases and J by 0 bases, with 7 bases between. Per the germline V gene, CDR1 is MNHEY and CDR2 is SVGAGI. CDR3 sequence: CASSYSVSSTDTQYF. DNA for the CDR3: TGTGCCAGCAGTTACTCCGTTTCTAGCACAGATACGCAGTATTTT.

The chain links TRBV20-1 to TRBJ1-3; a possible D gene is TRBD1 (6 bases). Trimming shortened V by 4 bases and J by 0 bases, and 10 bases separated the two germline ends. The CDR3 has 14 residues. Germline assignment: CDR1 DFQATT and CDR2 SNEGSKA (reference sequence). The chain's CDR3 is CSATKDSSGNTIYF. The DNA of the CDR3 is TGCAGTGCTACCAAGGACAGCTCTGGAAACACCATATATTTT.

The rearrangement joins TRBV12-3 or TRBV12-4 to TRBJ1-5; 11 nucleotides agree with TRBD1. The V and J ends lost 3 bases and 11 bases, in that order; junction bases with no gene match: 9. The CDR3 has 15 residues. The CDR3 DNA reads TGTGCCAGCAGTTTGGACAGGGGGCGACAATCAGCCCAGCATTTT. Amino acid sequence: CASSLDRGRQSAQHF.

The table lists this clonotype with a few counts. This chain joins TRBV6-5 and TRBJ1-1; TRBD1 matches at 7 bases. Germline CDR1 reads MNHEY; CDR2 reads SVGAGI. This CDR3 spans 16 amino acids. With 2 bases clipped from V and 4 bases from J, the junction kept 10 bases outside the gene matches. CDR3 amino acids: CASSYTETGLGTEAFF. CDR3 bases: TGTGCCAGCAGTTACACCGAGACAGGGTTGGGCACTGAAGCTTTCTTT.

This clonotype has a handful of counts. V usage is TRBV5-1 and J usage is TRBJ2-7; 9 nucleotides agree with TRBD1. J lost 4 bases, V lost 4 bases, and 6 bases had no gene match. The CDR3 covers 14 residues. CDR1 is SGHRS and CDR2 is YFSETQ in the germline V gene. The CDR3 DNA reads TGCGCCAGCAGCAGGGGACAGGGAGAATACGAGCAGTACTTC. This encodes CASSRGQGEYEQYF.

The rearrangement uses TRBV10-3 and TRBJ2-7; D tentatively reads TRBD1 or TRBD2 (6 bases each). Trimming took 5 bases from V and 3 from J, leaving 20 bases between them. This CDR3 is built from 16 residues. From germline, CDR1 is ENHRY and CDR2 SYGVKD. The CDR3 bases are TGTGCCATCAGTTCGGGGGACACAGGAGGCAGCTACGAGCAGTACTTC. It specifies CAISSGDTGGSYEQYF.